This T cell receptor beta chain is from a study of shared clonotypes between healthy human individuals. The CDR3 extends over 15 amino acids. From germline, CDR1 is LNHDA and CDR2 SQIVND (reference sequence). The junction had 16 bases not matched to a gene; V was cut back by 11 bases and J by 7 bases. Loaded into unsorted PBMC replicate PCRs was about 330 ng DNA, 25,000 to 30,000 T cell genomes. Spread over ten immunoSEQ deep assay plates, unsorted PBMC DNA underwent sequencing. TCRdb's table, derived via immunoSEQ multiplex PCR, lists solely in-frame clones and lacks some. The table lists about 510,000 clones, almost 80% of them singletons, with around 13% in the top ten. This clone has only one observation.

The sequencing input was PBMCs. This receptor was taken from a woman aged 40-49 years in good health. Some clones in this sample may be carry-over from other donors' samples. The chain recombines TRBV19 with TRBJ1-5, with 8 nucleotides matching TRBD1. This chain's CDR3 is CASSGAGGLVQPQHF. CDR3 bases: TGTGCCTCCTCCGGGGCAGGGGGCCTGGTGCAGCCCCAGCATTTT.